This TCR beta chain was sequenced for a study of shared clonotypes between healthy human individuals. Study context: Contributing individuals were two females and a few males aged 18 to 49.

This clone was detected only a few times. Its specificity is not known. The V and J ends lost 4 bases and 8 bases respectively, with 17 bases between them. The CDR3 sequence is 14 residues long. The germline V gene encodes CDR1 GTSNPN and CDR2 SVGIG (reference sequence). TCRdb's copy holds only in-frame clones and misses some; the assay was immunoSEQ multiplex PCR. Altogether 950,000 to 1,100,000 clones are present, about four fifths being singletons, with the ten largest covering 0.6% to 0.7%. Study results and limitations: As a rule, naive subsets had a larger estimated richness than memory subsets.

The origin of this receptor is a man aged 18-30 years in good health. Some clones in this sample may be carry-over from other donors' samples. V usage is TRBV30 and J usage is TRBJ1-4; no reliable D call. Sequencing input: memory CD4+ T cells from PBMCs. Documented subset: CD45RA-negative fraction. The CDR3 protein is CAWTPWGGREKLFF. The CDR3 nucleotides are TGTGCCTGGACCCCTTGGGGAGGACGGGAAAAACTGTTTTTT. Full variable domain (remainder filled in from reference TRBV30 and TRBJ1-4): SQTIHQWPATLVQPVGSPLSLECTVEGTSNPNLYWYRQAAGRGLQLLFYSVGIGQISSEVPQNLSASRPQDRQFILSSKKLLLSDSGFYLCAWTPWGGREKLFFGSGTQLSVL.